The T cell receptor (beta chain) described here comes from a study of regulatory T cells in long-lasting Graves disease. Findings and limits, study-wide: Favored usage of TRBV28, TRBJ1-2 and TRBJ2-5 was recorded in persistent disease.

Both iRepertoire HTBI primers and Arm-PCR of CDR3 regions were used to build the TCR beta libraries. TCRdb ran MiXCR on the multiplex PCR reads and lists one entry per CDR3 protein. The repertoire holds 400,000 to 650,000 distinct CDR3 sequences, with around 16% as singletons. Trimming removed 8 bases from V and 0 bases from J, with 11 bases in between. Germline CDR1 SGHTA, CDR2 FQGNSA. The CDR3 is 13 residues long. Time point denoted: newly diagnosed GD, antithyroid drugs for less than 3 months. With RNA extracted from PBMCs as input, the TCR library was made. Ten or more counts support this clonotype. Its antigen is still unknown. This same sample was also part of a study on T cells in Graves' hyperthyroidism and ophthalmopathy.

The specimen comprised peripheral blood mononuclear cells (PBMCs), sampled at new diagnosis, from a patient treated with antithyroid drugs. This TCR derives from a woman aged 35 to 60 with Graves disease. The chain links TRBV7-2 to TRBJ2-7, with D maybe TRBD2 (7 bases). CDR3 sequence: CASGGGNSYEQYF. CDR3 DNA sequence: TGTGCCAGCGGGGGGGGCAACTCCTACGAGCAGTACTTC.